This T cell receptor (beta chain) was recovered during a study of shared clonotypes between healthy human individuals (TCRdb year 2020). Regarding the complete study: The cohort comprised a couple of women and a few men aged 18 to 49 years. For each donor, CD4 naive and CD4 memory were each run on three plates, CD8 naive on two plates, and CD8 memory on one plate. To estimate repertoire size and how much clonotype sharing occurs between individuals, the study deeply sequenced the blood TCR repertoires of roughly 5 healthy adults. Libraries were prepared and TCR repertoires were sequenced by different laboratories using diverse techniques, in order to increase sequencing depth and limit assay-specific biases. Between about 0.8 and 9 billion PBMCs per donor were obtained by leukapheresis. The paper as a whole reports these results and caveats: Roughly 5% of naive CD4, roughly 3.5% of naive CD8, 2% to 2.5% of memory CD4, and 0.4% of memory CD8 clonotypes were shared across a few donors. Compared with non-shared clonotypes, the clonotypes found in all four sorted-subset donors had higher generation probabilities. Sampling was limited to blood, and TCR repertoires in tissue likely differ from TCR repertoires in blood. The genetic and exposure-history diversity represented was limited by the small number of donors. Larger estimated clonotype richness was generally found for naive subsets than for memory subsets. Even with the large sequencing depth, rarefaction of the sorted-subset datasets indicated that sequencing was incomplete. Pairwise subsampling led to the expectation that sequencing depth would affect the degree of clonotype sharing among donors.

Comments on this clone: Its antigen is unknown. No base quality information exists; no much larger clone differs at one position. Additional DNA sequences in this sample encode the identical CDR3.

The germline V gene gives CDR1 as SNHLY and CDR2 as FYNNEI. At the junction V is shortened by 4 bases and J by 0 bases, with 4 bases in between. The CDR3 runs 12 amino acids, cysteine and phenylalanine included. The sequence is cut down to CDR3 DNA, 36 bases in frame from base 1. Donors were healthy HIV-negative adults with no recently reported acute infections or vaccinations. All donors were Caucasian adults living in Nashville, Tennessee, USA. CD4+ T cells were enriched by magnetic negative selection; naive cells were then positively selected on CD45RA, and the negative fraction formed the memory subset. Blood was obtained by leukapheresis, after which PBMCs were separated by Ficoll-Histopaque density gradient centrifugation and cryopreserved in liquid nitrogen vapor phase. Purity and quantity of every magnetically sorted T cell population were checked by analytical flow cytometry. Genomic DNA was isolated from each sorted fraction and quantified by UV absorbance on a Nanodrop 2000c.

TCR CDR3 regions were amplified from genomic DNA by multiplex PCR using the deep immunoSEQ assay. Extracted genomic DNA from each cell subset was distributed evenly across all wells of several immunoSEQ 96-well plates, and each plate was treated as a replicate. For sorted subsets, each replicate PCR was loaded with approximately 200 ng genomic DNA, equivalent to 30,000 or so T cell genomes. Purified libraries were quantified with a Qubit 3.0 fluorometer, sized on a Bioanalyzer 2100, and re-quantified with the KAPA Library Quantification kit. Each immunoSEQ 96-well plate was sequenced on its own single-read 150-cycle Illumina NextSeq 550 flow cell. Per the source publication's procedure: Because only junctional sequences without quality scores were contained in the immunoSEQ output, filtering matching that applied to full-length reads could not be performed. To assign V/J genes and CDR3, sequences were annotated against IMGT germline references using PyIR, a Python wrapper for IgBLAST v1.9. Reads were filtered out if the reads had weak V/J assignments (E-value above 1e-6), no CDR3, stop codons, out-of-frame junctions, or ambiguous translated residues. V3J clonotypes were defined as sequences sharing the same inferred V gene, J gene, and CDR3 amino acid sequence. To compute the percentage overlap between repertoires, the number of shared unique clonotypes was divided by the size of the smaller repertoire. Richness of each repertoire was evaluated using RTK rarefaction, the Chao1 estimator, and Recon v2.1 estimates of unobserved clonotypes. Generation probabilities were computed with OLGA for all TCRbeta clonotypes obtained by the gDNA method from a few donors. This is the immuneACCESS table as TCRdb keeps it, with only in-frame sequences that have V and J called. A part of the clones is gone; compared with another copy, unresolved V genes explain less than half, and the rest is unexplained. The V and J calls and clone size are taken from that table; D and trimming were inferred from the DNA. The sample contains 2 million to 2.5 million clones, over 85% of them found a single time. Around 0.4% of the sample rests with the top ten.

Sample: naive CD4+ T cells from PBMCs. The cell subset or site label on this specimen signifies: CD45RA+ positively selected. The rearrangement combines TRBV2 with TRBJ2-7; no D segment can be confidently identified. The clonotype was recovered from a man in his late teens or twenties in good health. Some clones in this sample may be carry-over from other donors' samples. The DNA reads as follows: TGTGCCAGCAGTGGCATCTCCTACGAGCAGTACTTC. This translates into CASSGISYEQYF.